This passage covers 6 T cell receptor beta chains from one sample sequenced in a study of blood T cell repertoires in COVID-19. Libraries were prepared by immunoSEQ multiplex PCR; TCRdb keeps only in-frame clonotypes and omits some of them. Of about 310,000 clones in the sample, roughly nine tenths were seen once. The specimen was PBMCs or T cells enriched from blood (not recorded which). The receptors shown here come from a woman between 25 and 40 years old who had recovered from COVID-19.

The chain has TRBV5-8 and TRBJ2-1; TRBD1 agrees at 8 bases. This CDR3 comprises 15 residues. The trim removed 4 bases at V and 4 bases at J, leaving 7 bases unmatched. Germline V gene data show CDR1 as SGHTS and CDR2 as YDEGEE. The CDR3 DNA reads as TGTGCCAGCAGCGCGGCGGGACAGGTATACAATGAGCAGTTCTTC. The encoded protein is CASSAAGQVYNEQFF.

The V gene is TRBV7-2, the J gene TRBJ2-1, with D maybe TRBD2 (6 bases). The CDR3 runs 15 residues. V gave up 5 bases and J gave up 3 bases, with 14 bases separating them. CDR1 and CDR2 (germline): SGHTA, FQGNSA. CDR3 sequence reads: CASSPRSGLYNEQFF. CDR3 nucleotide sequence: TGTGCCAGCAGCCCCCGGTCGGGACTCTACAATGAGCAGTTCTTC.

The chain uses TRBV29-1 and TRBJ2-5, with 8 positions matching TRBD1. The length of the CDR3 is 12 residues. Germline V lookup: CDR1 SQVTM, CDR2 ANQGSEA. J gave up 3 bases and V 5 bases, and 2 bases lay outside the gene matches. The CDR3 DNA sequence: TGCAGCGTTATGACAGGGGAAGAGACCCAGTACTTC. This codes for CSVMTGEETQYF.

The rearrangement links TRBV5-5 to TRBJ2-5; TRBD2 matches 10 bases. Germline V gene data show CDR1 as SGHKS and CDR2 as YYEKEE (reference sequence). This CDR3 has 16 amino acids. Trimming at V came to 2 bases and at J to 1 base, leaving 5 bases not matched to a gene. The CDR3 nucleotides are TGTGCCAGCAGCTTTGGGACTAGCGCCTCCCAAGAGACCCAGTACTTC. This encodes CASSFGTSASQETQYF.

This sequence joins TRBV4-1 and TRBJ2-1, with D possibly matching TRBD2 (5 bases). The germline CDR1 and CDR2 sequences are MGHRA and YSYEKL. This CDR3 is built from 16 residues. The ends were cut back, 0 bases at V and 0 bases at J, with 9 bases in the middle. DNA for the CDR3: TGCGCCAGCAGCCAAGATGCAGCGGACTCCTACAATGAGCAGTTCTTC. As protein: CASSQDAADSYNEQFF.

The chain employs TRBV7-9 and TRBJ1-5; the D is unclear. The CDR3 is 13 residues long. V lost 5 bases to trimming and J lost 6 bases, with 11 bases between them. Germline CDR1 and CDR2: SEHNR and FQNEAQ (reference sequence). The DNA of the CDR3 is TGTGCCAGCAGCCCCATTGTCGGTCAGCCCCAGCATTTT. It encodes CASSPIVGQPQHF. Using reference TRBV7-9 and TRBJ1-5 for the parts outside the CDR3, the full variable domain is DTGVSQNPRHKITKRGQNVTFRCDPISEHNRLYWYRQTLGQGPEFLTYFQNEAQLEKSRLLSDRFSAERPKGSFSTLEIQRTEQGDSAMYLCASSPIVGQPQHFGDGTRLSIL.